The T cell receptor (beta chain) described here comes from a study of blood T cells in healthy people across ages. This clonotype was counted a few times. Through a sample-barcoded 5' primer and a J-beta primer mix, a second PCR was run for roughly 6 to 11 cycles. A single record per CDR3 protein comes from TCRdb applying MiXCR to the 5' RACE reads. The table includes roughly 1.6 million distinct CDR3 sequences, 30% to 40% detected once. The clonotype comes from a woman aged 30 to 39 in good health. Sample: blood.

The chain's CDR3 is CASSPTGTTNTEAFF. The CDR3, as DNA: TGTGCCAGCAGCCCCACCGGGACTACGAACACTGAAGCTTTCTTT. The chain carries TRBV13 and TRBJ1-1, with TRBD1 as a possible D gene (5 bases). V was shortened by 5 bases and J by 1 base, with 14 bases between the two germline ends. Germline CDR1 PRHDT, CDR2 FYEKMQ (reference sequence). The CDR3 loop spans 15 amino acids.